These T cell receptor beta chains were read from a single sample in a study of T cell responses to AZD1222 COVID-19 vaccine. Profiling relied on immunoSEQ multiplex PCR, and the TCRdb table lists in-frame clones only, not all of them. The sample records fewer than 140,000 clones, around 90% being singletons. The source was peripheral blood, collected 28 days after the second AZD1222 dose. The source is an adult who received the AZD1222 COVID-19 vaccine. Each CDR3 is given without its conserved first and last residue.

V gene: TRBV4-2
CDR3 length: 14
J gene: TRBJ2-3
CDR3 protein: ASSRDDRGLADTQY

V gene: TRBV24-1
CDR3 length: 11
J gene: TRBJ1-5
CDR3 protein: ATSDADSQPQH

V gene: TRBV5-1
CDR3 length: 16
J gene: TRBJ2-1
CDR3 protein: ASSLVPSGGASYNEQF

V gene: TRBV11-2
CDR3 length: 12
J gene: TRBJ2-5
CDR3 protein: ASSRGWGSETQY

V gene: TRBV5-8
CDR3 length: 14
J gene: TRBJ1-6
CDR3 protein: ASRHRTGGPNSPLH

V gene: TRBV6-5
CDR3 length: 11
J gene: TRBJ1-2
CDR3 protein: ASSWTAYYGYT

V gene: TRBV12-3/TRBV12-4
CDR3 length: 11
J gene: TRBJ1-4
CDR3 protein: ASSLGQREKLF

V gene: TRBV24-1
CDR3 length: 10
J gene: TRBJ2-1
CDR3 protein: ATSETNNEQF

V gene: TRBV4-3
CDR3 length: 15
J gene: TRBJ1-4
CDR3 protein: ASSGPTGGAANEKLF

V gene: TRBV6-2/TRBV6-3
CDR3 length: 11
J gene: TRBJ2-7
CDR3 protein: ASSRARNYEQY

V gene: TRBV12-3/TRBV12-4
CDR3 length: 11
J gene: TRBJ1-2
CDR3 protein: ASRMTGAVGYT

V gene: TRBV30
CDR3 length: 15
J gene: TRBJ1-6
CDR3 protein: AWSSGYGGTEGSPLH

V gene: TRBV4-3
CDR3 length: 12
J gene: TRBJ1-3
CDR3 protein: ASSAGTPGNTIY

V gene: TRBV4-1
CDR3 length: 12
J gene: TRBJ1-2
CDR3 protein: ASSAGQGAGGYT

V gene: TRBV18
CDR3 length: 13
J gene: TRBJ2-2
CDR3 protein: ASSPGRGITGELF

V gene: TRBV9
CDR3 length: 13
J gene: TRBJ2-3
CDR3 protein: ASSVGGTNTDTQY

V gene: TRBV29-1
CDR3 length: 11
J gene: TRBJ2-1
CDR3 protein: SVAGLAPNEQF

V gene: TRBV3-1/TRBV3-2
CDR3 length: 12
J gene: TRBJ2-2
CDR3 protein: ASSRTGNTGELF

V gene: TRBV25-1
CDR3 length: 13
J gene: TRBJ1-1
CDR3 protein: ASSESPGMGTEAF

V gene: TRBV2
CDR3 length: 9
J gene: TRBJ1-1
CDR3 protein: ASTPGVEAF

V gene: TRBV7-2
CDR3 length: 11
J gene: TRBJ1-5
CDR3 protein: ASSQYSNQPQH

V gene: TRBV5-4
CDR3 length: 13
J gene: TRBJ2-3
CDR3 protein: ASEAGGAIADTQY

V gene: TRBV4-3
CDR3 length: 15
J gene: TRBJ2-2
CDR3 protein: ASSQVRQGWNTGELF

V gene: TRBV19
CDR3 length: 12
J gene: TRBJ2-7
CDR3 protein: ASSGTASSYEQY

V gene: TRBV7-3
CDR3 length: 14
J gene: TRBJ2-3
CDR3 protein: ASSLVAAPRTDTQY